The 19 T cell receptor beta chains below come from one sample, sequenced in a study of T cell responses to AZD1222 COVID-19 vaccine. Repertoires were generated with immunoSEQ multiplex PCR, while TCRdb's copy carries only in-frame clones and drops some. The sample includes around 89,000 clones, over 75% of them seen just once. Sample: peripheral blood, taken on day 0 of AZD1222 vaccination. These receptors were obtained from an adult in good health.

The V gene is TRBV4-1, the J gene TRBJ1-2; D remains unclear. V gave up 3 bases and J gave up 4 bases, with 18 bases separating them. The germline V gene encodes CDR1 MGHRA and CDR2 YSYEKL. CDR3 length: 16 residues. DNA for the CDR3: TGCGCCAGCAGCCAGGAGGCCGGGTTAGTCTCCTATGGCTACACCTTC. This sequence encodes CASSQEAGLVSYGYTF.

A single count supports this clone. This chain uses TRBV2 with TRBJ2-3; 10 bases are shared with TRBD1. The V gene's germline CDR1 is SNHLY and CDR2 FYNNEI. V lost 5 bases and J lost 4; bases outside the gene matches: 6. The CDR3 is made up of 15 amino acids. The CDR3: CASSPDRGHSDTQYF. The CDR3 nucleotides are TGTGCCAGCAGTCCTGACAGGGGGCACTCAGATACGCAGTATTTT.

This sequence joins TRBV4-1 and TRBJ1-3; possibly TRBD1 for D (6 bases). This CDR3 region has 18 residues. V was clipped by 3 bases and J by 0 bases, with 18 bases between them. Germline CDR1 and CDR2: MGHRA and YSYEKL. The CDR3 sequence is CASSQAVATGSSGNTIYF. CDR3 sequence (DNA): TGCGCCAGCAGCCAGGCCGTGGCCACAGGGTCCTCTGGAAACACCATATATTTT.

The CDR3 coding sequence is TGTGCCAGCAGCCGAGGGAGTCTCGAGCAGTACTTC. This gives the protein CASSRGSLEQYF. This chain uses TRBV7-2 with TRBJ2-7, with D possibly being TRBD2 (5 bases). The CDR3 is made up of 12 amino acids. CDR1 and CDR2 from the germline V gene are SGHTA and FQGNSA. V lost 5 bases, J lost 6 bases, and 11 bases lay in between.

The V and J genes are TRBV28 and TRBJ2-1, with TRBD1 identical over 8 bases. J was trimmed by 0 bases and V by 4 bases; bases with no gene match: 5. The CDR3 extends over 16 amino acids. Germline CDR1 is MDHEN and CDR2 is SYDVKM. CDR3 protein: CASSWTGPFSYNEQFF. The CDR3 nucleotides are TGTGCCAGCAGTTGGACAGGGCCGTTCTCCTACAATGAGCAGTTCTTC.

V is TRBV19 and J is TRBJ1-3; D may be TRBD1 (5 bases). V was shortened by 4 bases and J by 0 bases, with 13 bases between the two germline ends. CDR3 size: 16 residues. Germline CDR1 is LNHDA and CDR2 is SQIVND (reference sequence). The CDR3 coding sequence is TGTGCCAGTAGTAGCTTCCGGGGCCACTCTGGAAACACCATATATTTT. Encoded protein: CASSSFRGHSGNTIYF.

The chain employs TRBV7-9 and TRBJ2-3; the match to TRBD2 covers 9 bases. J lost 3 bases, V lost 1 base, and 8 bases had no gene match. The germline gives CDR1 SEHNR, CDR2 FQNEAQ (reference sequence). The CDR3 contains 17 residues. The CDR3 DNA follows: TGTGCCAGCAGCTTAGGCGGGGGGGCCGTCGCTACAGATACGCAGTATTTT. The encoded protein is CASSLGGGAVATDTQYF.

The chain is built from TRBV5-1 and TRBJ2-3; TRBD2 matches 7 bases. The CDR3 extends over 16 amino acids. Germline assignment: CDR1 SGHRS and CDR2 YFSETQ. J was trimmed by 4 bases and V by 0 bases; bases with no gene match: 8. The CDR3 nucleotides are TGCGCCAGCAGCTTGGTTCGAGCGGGAAGCGCAGATACGCAGTATTTT. Translated, it gives CASSLVRAGSADTQYF.

The CDR3 region is CASSIGPGTDTQYF. CDR3 nucleotide sequence: TGTGCCAGCTCTATAGGCCCAGGCACAGATACGCAGTATTTT. This chain joins TRBV18 and TRBJ2-3; D gene uncertain. The CDR3 sequence is 14 residues long. Germline values: CDR1 KGHSH, CDR2 LQKENI. V was trimmed by 6 bases and J by 1 base, leaving 11 bases between them. The full variable domain, its missing parts supplied by reference TRBV18 and TRBJ2-3, is NAGVMQNPRHLVRRRGQEARLRCSPMKGHSHVYWYRQLPEEGLKFMVYLQKENIIDESGMPKERFSAEFPKEGPSILRIQQVVRGDSAAYFCASSIGPGTDTQYFGPGTRLTVL.

The chain links TRBV6-1 to TRBJ2-1, with TRBD2 identical over 15 bases. The junction had 8 bases not matched to a gene; V was cut back by 4 bases and J by 7 bases. Germline V lookup: CDR1 MNHNS, CDR2 SASEGT. The CDR3 spans 17 residues. CDR3 sequence reads: CASSARRTSGGGNEQFF. CDR3 nucleotides: TGTGCCAGCAGTGCCCGACGGACTAGCGGGGGGGGTAATGAGCAGTTCTTC.

This clone was recorded a few times. The sample contains more than one DNA sequence encoding this CDR3. This chain uses TRBV3-1 (or the pseudogene TRBV3-2) with TRBJ1-5; D unresolved. CDR3 size: 13 residues. CDR1 is LGHDT, CDR2 YNNKEL, per germline (reference sequence). The V end was cut by 0 bases, the J end by 4 bases, with 4 bases between. The DNA for the CDR3 is TGTGCCAGCAGCCAAGATCTGAATCAGCCCCAGCATTTT. As protein: CASSQDLNQPQHF.

This chain connects TRBV14 to TRBJ1-2; no definite D call. Per germline, CDR1 SGHDN and CDR2 FVKESK. There are 15 residues in the CDR3. V was pared by 3 bases and J by 3 bases, with 14 bases between. The DNA for the CDR3 is TGTGCCAGCAGCCACGCTACCCCCCGCGACTATGGCTACACCTTC. This translates into CASSHATPRDYGYTF.

This clone was observed a handful of times. The V gene is TRBV7-9, the J gene TRBJ2-5; a possible D gene is TRBD2 (5 bases). V lost 1 base to trimming and J lost 7 bases, with 16 bases between them. There are 15 residues in the CDR3. Germline V lookup: CDR1 SEHNR, CDR2 FQNEAQ (reference sequence). The CDR3 DNA reads TGTGCCAGCAGCTTAGGTCGCGGTCCAGGAGGGACCCAGTACTTC. Amino acid sequence: CASSLGRGPGGTQYF.

V is TRBV27 and J is TRBJ1-5; a weak D match, TRBD1 (5 bases). The CDR3 has 13 residues. V was pared by 4 bases and J by 6 bases, with 10 bases between. Germline V gene lookup returns CDR1 MNHEY and CDR2 SMNVEV (reference sequence). The chain's CDR3 is CASSSLRGQPQHF. Here the CDR3 DNA reads TGTGCCAGCAGTTCCCTTAGGGGTCAGCCCCAGCATTTT.

The chain has TRBV18 and TRBJ2-5; D is tentatively TRBD1 or TRBD2 (6 bases each). The CDR3 has 15 residues. Germline-derived CDR1 and CDR2 are KGHSH and LQKENI. Trimming left V 1 base short and J 5 bases short, with 14 bases between. The CDR3 DNA reads TGTGCCAGCTCACCACTATGGGGGGCTGAGGAGACCCAGTACTTC. This translates into CASSPLWGAEETQYF.

This clone was recorded only once. This chain links TRBV28 with TRBJ2-5; TRBD1 might be the D (5 bases). Germline V CDR1 and CDR2: MDHEN, SYDVKM. This CDR3 contains 14 residues. Trimming shortened V by 5 bases and J by 2 bases, and 12 bases separated the two germline ends. CDR3: CASSVPRQQETQYF. Here the CDR3 DNA reads TGTGCCAGCAGTGTACCCCGACAGCAAGAGACCCAGTACTTC.

The V gene is TRBV2, the J gene TRBJ2-5; TRBD1 agrees at 9 bases. The V gene's germline CDR1 is SNHLY and CDR2 FYNNEI. The CDR3 length is 15 residues. The junction had 5 bases not matched to a gene; V was cut back by 5 bases and J by 1 base. The DNA of the CDR3 is TGTGCCAGCAGTCCCAACAGGGGGCCCCAAGAGACCCAGTACTTC. It encodes CASSPNRGPQETQYF.

The J gene is TRBJ1-5, the V gene TRBV7-9; the D gene is possibly TRBD1 (5 bases). The CDR3 is made up of 13 amino acids. Looked up from germline, CDR1 is SEHNR and CDR2 is FQNEAQ (reference sequence). V lost 10 bases, J lost 4 bases, and 14 bases lay in between. The CDR3 nucleotides are TGTGCCAAGAGAAGACAGCCGAATCAGCCCCAGCATTTT. Translated: CAKRRQPNQPQHF.

The rearrangement joins TRBV4-2 to TRBJ1-2; D is uncertain. The CDR3 totals 11 residues. V was shortened by 0 bases and J by 8 bases, with 4 bases between the two germline ends. Germline V CDR1 and CDR2: LGHNA, YNFKEQ. For the CDR3, the DNA is TGTGCCAGCAGCCAAGACGGGGGCTACACCTTC. It is translated as CASSQDGGYTF.